The T cell receptor beta chain described here comes from a study of T cells expressing NK-cell markers. Study-level results: Of the CD8+ T cell pool in about six donors, roughly 1.0-8% was accounted for by dominant NKG2C+ clonotypes.

Germline CDR1 and CDR2: SGHNT and YYREEE (reference sequence). The CDR3 extends over 12 amino acids. As the method of synthesis, 5'RACE template switching with UMIs yielded TCR beta cDNA. TCRdb re-called the 5' RACE reads; every CDR3 protein appears as one record, without DNA. Here the sample table reports some 340,000 distinct CDR3 sequences. To note about this clonotype: Its antigen is unknown.

The chain carries TRBV5-4 and TRBJ2-1; there is no DNA to check the TCRdb D call of TRBD1. This TCR derives from a man aged 18-70 years in good health. The sequencing input was blood T cells: a sorted CD56 or NKG2C T cell subset, CD4+ or CD8+ T cells, or bulk PBMC T cells (not recorded which). The CDR3 sequence: CASSLPTGGRIF.